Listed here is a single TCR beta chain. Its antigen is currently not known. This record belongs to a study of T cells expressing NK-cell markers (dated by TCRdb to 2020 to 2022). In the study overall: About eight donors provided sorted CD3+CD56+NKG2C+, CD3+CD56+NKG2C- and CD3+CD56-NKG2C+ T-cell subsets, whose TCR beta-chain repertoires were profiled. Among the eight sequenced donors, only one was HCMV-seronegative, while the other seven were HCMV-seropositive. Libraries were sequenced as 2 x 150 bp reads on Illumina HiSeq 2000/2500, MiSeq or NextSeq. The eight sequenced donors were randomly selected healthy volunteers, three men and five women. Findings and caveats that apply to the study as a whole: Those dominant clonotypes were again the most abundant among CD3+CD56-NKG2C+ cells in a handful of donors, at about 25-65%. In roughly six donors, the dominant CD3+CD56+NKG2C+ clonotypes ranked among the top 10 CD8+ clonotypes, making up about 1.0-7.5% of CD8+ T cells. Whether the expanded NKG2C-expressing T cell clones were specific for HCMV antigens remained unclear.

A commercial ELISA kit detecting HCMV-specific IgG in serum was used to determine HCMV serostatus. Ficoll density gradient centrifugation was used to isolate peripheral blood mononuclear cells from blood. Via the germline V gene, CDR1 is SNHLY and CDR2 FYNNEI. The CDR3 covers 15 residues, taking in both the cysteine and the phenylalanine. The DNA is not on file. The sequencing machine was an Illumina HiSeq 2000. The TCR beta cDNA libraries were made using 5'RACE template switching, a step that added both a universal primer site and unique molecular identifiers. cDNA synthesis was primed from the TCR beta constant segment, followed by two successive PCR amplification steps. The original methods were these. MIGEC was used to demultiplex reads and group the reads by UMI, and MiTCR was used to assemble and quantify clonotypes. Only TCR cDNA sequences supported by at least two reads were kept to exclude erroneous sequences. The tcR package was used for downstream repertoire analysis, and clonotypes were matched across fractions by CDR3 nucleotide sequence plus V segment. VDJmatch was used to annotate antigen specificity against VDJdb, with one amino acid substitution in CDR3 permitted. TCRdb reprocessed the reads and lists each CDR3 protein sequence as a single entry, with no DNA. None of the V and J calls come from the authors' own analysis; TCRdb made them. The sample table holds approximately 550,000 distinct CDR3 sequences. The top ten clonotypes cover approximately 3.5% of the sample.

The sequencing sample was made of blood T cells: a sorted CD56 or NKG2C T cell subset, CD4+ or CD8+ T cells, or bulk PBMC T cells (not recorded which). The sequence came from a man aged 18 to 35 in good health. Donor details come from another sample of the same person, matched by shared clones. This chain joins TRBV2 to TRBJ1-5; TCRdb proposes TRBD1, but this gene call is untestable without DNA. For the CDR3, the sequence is CASSAGQGAFQPQHF.